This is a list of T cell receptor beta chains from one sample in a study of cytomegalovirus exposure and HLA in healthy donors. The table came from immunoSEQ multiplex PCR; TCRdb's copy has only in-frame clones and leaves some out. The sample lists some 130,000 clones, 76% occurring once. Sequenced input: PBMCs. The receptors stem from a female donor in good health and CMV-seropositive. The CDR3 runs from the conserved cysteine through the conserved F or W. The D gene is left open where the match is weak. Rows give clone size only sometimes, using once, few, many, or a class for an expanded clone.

TGCGCCAGCAGCTTAACAAGTTCCCCTAATTCACCCCTCCACTTT	CASSLTSSPNSPLHF	NA	NA	TRBV5-1	TRBJ1-6
TGTGCCAGCAGCAATAAGGACTCATCCTACGAGCAGTACTTC	CASSNKDSSYEQYF	NA	few	TRBV5-4	TRBJ2-7
TGTGCCAGTAGCCTGACAGGGGTCGATCGGGATTCACCCCTCCACTTT	CASSLTGVDRDSPLHF	TRBD1	once	TRBV19	TRBJ1-6
TGTGCCAGCATGACGCCGGCGGGGGAGACCCAGTACTTC	CASMTPAGETQYF	NA	few	TRBV6-6	TRBJ2-5
TGTGCCAGCAGCTTCGCGGATAGCACAGATACGCAGTATTTT	CASSFADSTDTQYF	NA	few	TRBV7-9	TRBJ2-3
TGCGCCAGCAGCCTGTCCGGGGTTGGGTCCTACGAGCAGTACTTC	CASSLSGVGSYEQYF	NA	NA	TRBV5-1	TRBJ2-7
TGTGCCAGCAACCTAGGGGGCTCCGAGCAGTACTTC	CASNLGGSEQYF	TRBD1	NA	TRBV7-9	TRBJ2-7
TGCAGCGTTGCCGGGACAGGGGGCGGGGAGCTGTTTTTT	CSVAGTGGGELFF	TRBD1	NA	TRBV29-1	TRBJ2-2
TGTGCTAGTGGCCAAGACTCGACTCGGGAGACCCAGTACTTC	CASGQDSTRETQYF	NA	once	TRBV12-5	TRBJ2-5
TGTGCCAGCAGACCTACAGGGGTGAGGAATTCACCCCTCCACTTT	CASRPTGVRNSPLHF	TRBD1	NA	TRBV2	TRBJ1-6
TGTGCCTGGAGGGGTCAAACAGGGCTTACTGAAGCTTTCTTT	CAWRGQTGLTEAFF	NA	NA	TRBV30	TRBJ1-1
TGTGCCAGCAGCAAAGGGTCGGGACACTCCTACGAGCAGTACTTC	CASSKGSGHSYEQYF	NA	NA	TRBV28	TRBJ2-7
TGTGCCATCAGTGAGATCACAGGGGCCAACTATGGCTACACCTTC	CAISEITGANYGYTF	TRBD1	NA	TRBV10-3	TRBJ1-2
TGTGCCAGCAGCTTGACGGACAGGCTTAACACTGAAGCTTTCTTT	CASSLTDRLNTEAFF	TRBD1	NA	TRBV7-6	TRBJ1-1
TGTGCCAGTAGTGGGGACAGGCGGGGGACGACCCAGTACTTC	CASSGDRRGTTQYF	NA	NA	TRBV19	TRBJ2-5
TGTGGAGCCCAGGGGGGAAACATTCAGTACTTC	CGAQGGNIQYF	NA	NA	TRBV6-1	TRBJ2-4
TGTGCCTGGAGCCTGACCCCAAGCCTAGCGGGGGGTTGGTATTTT	CAWSLTPSLAGGWYF	TRBD2	once	TRBV30	TRBJ2-3
TGTGCCAGCAGACACACCCGGGAGGCCCTCTACGAGCAGTACTTC	CASRHTREALYEQYF	TRBD2	NA	TRBV6-1	TRBJ2-7
TGTGCCAGCAGTGAAGGACAGGGCCCCTACAATGAGCAGTTCTTC	CASSEGQGPYNEQFF	TRBD1	once	TRBV2	TRBJ2-1
TGTGCCAGCAGTTTCCACTCAGGGTTTGAAGCTTTCTTT	CASSFHSGFEAFF	NA	few	TRBV27	TRBJ1-1
TGTGCCAGCTCACCCCGGACTAGCGGGGCCTACGAGCAGTACTTC	CASSPRTSGAYEQYF	TRBD2	NA	TRBV18	TRBJ2-7
TGTGCCAGCAGAGCGTACGGCAGAGCCACTGAAGCTTTCTTT	CASRAYGRATEAFF	NA	few	TRBV2	TRBJ1-1
TGTGCCAGCAGTTCCCCCTCGGGCTACACCTTC	CASSSPSGYTF	NA	NA	TRBV28	TRBJ1-2
TGTGCCAGCAGTTCCCCCGCAGGGGGCGGCGGGGAGCTGTTTTTT	CASSSPAGGGGELFF	TRBD1	NA	TRBV28	TRBJ2-2
TGTGCCAGCAGTCACAGGGGGCGGACCGGGGAGCTGTTTTTT	CASSHRGRTGELFF	TRBD1	NA	TRBV27	TRBJ2-2
TGTGCCAGCAGCACCCGGGACAGCCCCTACGAGCAGTACTTC	CASSTRDSPYEQYF	TRBD1	NA	TRBV11-3	TRBJ2-7
TGTGCCAGCAGCCTAACCTCGAAAGTCACCGGGGAGCTGTTTTTT	CASSLTSKVTGELFF	NA	NA	TRBV7-9	TRBJ2-2
TGCGCCAGCAGCCTCCTCGGAGGCGGCACAGATACGCAGTATTTT	CASSLLGGGTDTQYF	NA	NA	TRBV4-1	TRBJ2-3
TGTGCCAGCAGCAGTCGCCGTCCAGATGAAAAACTGTTTTTT	CASSSRRPDEKLFF	NA	NA	TRBV7-9	TRBJ1-4
TGTGCCAGCAGCCCAGAGTTAGCCTCTGGAAACACCATATATTTT	CASSPELASGNTIYF	NA	NA	TRBV7-8	TRBJ1-3
TGTGCCAGCAGTGACGATAGGACAGGATACGAGCAGTACTTC	CASSDDRTGYEQYF	TRBD1	NA	TRBV25-1	TRBJ2-7
TGTGCCAGCATGGGTTTCATGGGCGCCGGAGAGCAGTACTTC	CASMGFMGAGEQYF	NA	few	TRBV2	TRBJ2-7
TGTGCCAGCATCCAGGCGGGAACTGGCGAGCAGTACTTC	CASIQAGTGEQYF	NA	NA	TRBV7-9	TRBJ2-7
TGTGCCAGCAGCTCGTTAACCCAACAGGGTAGCAATCAGCCCCAGCATTTT	CASSSLTQQGSNQPQHF	NA	NA	TRBV7-8	TRBJ1-5
TGTGCCAGCAGCTTGGACAGGCCACAAGAGACCCAGTACTTC	CASSLDRPQETQYF	NA	NA	TRBV5-5	TRBJ2-5